This section outlines one TCR beta chain sequence together with its context. The antigen is not known. Germline CDR1 LNHDA, CDR2 SQIVND (reference sequence). The V gene lost 1 base and the J gene lost 5 bases, with 20 bases spanning the gap. The CDR3 extends over 17 amino acids. This entry belongs to a study of cytomegalovirus exposure and HLA in healthy donors. Primers included in the PCR were 60 Vbeta and 13 Jbeta primers. Method: immunoSEQ multiplex PCR; TCRdb's copy keeps in-frame clones and lacks some. The sample has 150,000 to 200,000 clones; approximately 86% are singletons. Study-level findings and limits: In a later analysis, specific HLA alleles were associated with 15,000 to 20,000 TCR beta sequences at a 0.05 false discovery rate.

The genes are TRBV19 and TRBJ2-5; D is perhaps TRBD2 (5 bases). Sequencing was done on a sample of PBMCs. The receptor was derived from a woman aged 18-35 years in good health and CMV-seronegative. The chain's CDR3 is CASSIVSPPSGLETQYF. The CDR3 DNA reads as TGTGCCAGTAGTATAGTGTCGCCCCCCTCGGGGTTGGAGACCCAGTACTTC.